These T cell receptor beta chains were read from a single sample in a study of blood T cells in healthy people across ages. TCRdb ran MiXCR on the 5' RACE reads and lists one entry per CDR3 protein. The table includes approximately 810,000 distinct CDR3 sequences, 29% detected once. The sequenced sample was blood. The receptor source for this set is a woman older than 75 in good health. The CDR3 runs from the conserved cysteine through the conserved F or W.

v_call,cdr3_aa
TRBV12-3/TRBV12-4,CASSSRDSLSGANVLTF
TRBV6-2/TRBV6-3,CASSSRGPAFF
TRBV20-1,CSARDVSSGGSQGEQFF
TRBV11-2,CASRPSGGWAQYF
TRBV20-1,CSATGTSGAYEEQFF
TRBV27,CASRLAGVSYEQYF
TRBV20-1,CSARGQSSYEQYF
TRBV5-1,CASSLGGQAGQPQHF
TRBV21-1,CASSQLQRHADTQYF
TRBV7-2,CASSLTRAGETQYF
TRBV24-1,CATSHRGGGDTQYF
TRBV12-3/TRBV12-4,CASSFRGSVKGDTQYF
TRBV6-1,CASSEGHPYGYTF
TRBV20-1,CSARDQGDTQYF
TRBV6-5,CASSYRTSGGVLYETQYF
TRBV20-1,CSASRGQYNEQFF
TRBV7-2,CASSLGARVPNYGYTF
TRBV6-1,CASSPTSGGGNRNEQYF
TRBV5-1,CASSRPDDREYF
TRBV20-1,CSAREGGNNNQPQHF
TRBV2,CASCRDRGEYEKLFF
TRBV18,CASSLPIGEQYF
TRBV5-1,CASSFGGDGPYEQYF
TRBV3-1,CASSKTGTSSQPQHF
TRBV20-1,CSARRLAGGPDTQYF
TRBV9,CASSVGGPGYNEQFF
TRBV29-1,CSVGRQGGTDTQYF
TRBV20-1,CSARVPPTEAKGGVHQPQHF
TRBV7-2,CASWGWPSTEAFF
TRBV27,CASSCGGQNYGYTF
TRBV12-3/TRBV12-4,CASSPKGGAQETQYF